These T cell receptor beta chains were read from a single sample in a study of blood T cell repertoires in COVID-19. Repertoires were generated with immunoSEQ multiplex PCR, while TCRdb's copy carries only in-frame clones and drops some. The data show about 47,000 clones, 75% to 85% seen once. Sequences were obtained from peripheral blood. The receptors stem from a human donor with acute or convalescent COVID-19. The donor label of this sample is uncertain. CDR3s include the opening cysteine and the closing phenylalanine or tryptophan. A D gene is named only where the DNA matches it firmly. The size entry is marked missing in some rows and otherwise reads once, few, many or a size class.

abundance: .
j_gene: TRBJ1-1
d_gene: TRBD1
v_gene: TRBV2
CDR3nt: TGTGCCAGCAGGTCGGGACAGGGGAGCGCTGAAGCTTTCTTT
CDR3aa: CASRSGQGSAEAFF

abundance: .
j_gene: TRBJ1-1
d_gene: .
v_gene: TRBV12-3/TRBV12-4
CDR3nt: TGTGCCAGCACCCCGTGGGAGGGTGGGGCTTTCTTT
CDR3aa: CASTPWEGGAFF

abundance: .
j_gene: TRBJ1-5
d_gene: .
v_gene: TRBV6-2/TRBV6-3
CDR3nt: TGTGCCAGCAGTTACCTAGGAGCAAGCAATCAGCCCCAGCATTTT
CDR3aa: CASSYLGASNQPQHF

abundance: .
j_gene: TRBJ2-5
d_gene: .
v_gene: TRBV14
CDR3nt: TGTGCCAGCAGGGAATCGGGGGGCGCGAAGACCCAGTACTTC
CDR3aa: CASRESGGAKTQYF

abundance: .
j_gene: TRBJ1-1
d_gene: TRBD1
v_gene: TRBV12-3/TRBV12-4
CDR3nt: TGTGCCAGCAGGGGACAGATGAACACTGAAGCTTTCTTT
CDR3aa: CASRGQMNTEAFF

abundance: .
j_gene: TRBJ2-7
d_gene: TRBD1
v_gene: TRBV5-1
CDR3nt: TGCGCCAGCAGCTCCGGACAGGGGGCGGACGAGCAGTACTTC
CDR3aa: CASSSGQGADEQYF

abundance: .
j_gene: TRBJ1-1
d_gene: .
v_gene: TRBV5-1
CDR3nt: TGCGCCAGCAGCTTGGTCGATAGGAACACTGAAGCTTTCTTT
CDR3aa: CASSLVDRNTEAFF

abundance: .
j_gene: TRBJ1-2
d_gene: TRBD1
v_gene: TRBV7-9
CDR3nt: TGTGCCAGCAGCTCCGGACAGGGAAACTATGGCTACACCTTC
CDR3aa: CASSSGQGNYGYTF

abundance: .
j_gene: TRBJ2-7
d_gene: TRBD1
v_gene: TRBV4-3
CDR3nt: TGCGCCAGCAGCCAAGCCGCAGGGGGCCTGTGGGAGCAGTACTTC
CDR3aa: CASSQAAGGLWEQYF

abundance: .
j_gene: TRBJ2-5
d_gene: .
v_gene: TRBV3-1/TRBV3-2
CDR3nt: TGTGCCAGCAGCTTTATGACAGGCTTCCAAGAGACCCAGTACTTC
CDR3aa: CASSFMTGFQETQYF

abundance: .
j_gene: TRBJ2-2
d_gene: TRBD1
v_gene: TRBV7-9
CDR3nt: TGTGCCAGCAGCTCCTTTGGGCAGGGGACAGGGGCTAACACCGGGGAGCTGTTTTTT
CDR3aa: CASSSFGQGTGANTGELFF

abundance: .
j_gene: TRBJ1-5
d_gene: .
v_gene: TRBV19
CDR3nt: TGTGCCAGTAGTATACCGGGACACCCGATTTATAGCAATCAGCCCCAGCATTTT
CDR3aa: CASSIPGHPIYSNQPQHF

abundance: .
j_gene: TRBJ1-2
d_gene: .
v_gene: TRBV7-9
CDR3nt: TGTGCCAGCAGCTTGGGTCAGGGAAACTATGGCTACACCTTC
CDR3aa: CASSLGQGNYGYTF

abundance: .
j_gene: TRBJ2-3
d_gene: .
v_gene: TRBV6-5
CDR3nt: TGTGCCAGCAGTTATGGGCCTCGAGATACGCAGTATTTT
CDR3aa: CASSYGPRDTQYF

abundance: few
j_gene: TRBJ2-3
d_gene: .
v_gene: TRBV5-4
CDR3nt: TGTGCCAGCAGCTTCGGGGGTAACGTTGGCGCAGATACGCAGTATTTT
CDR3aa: CASSFGGNVGADTQYF